This T cell receptor beta chain was obtained from a study of CD8+ T cells in alopecia areata. CDR3 length: 13 amino acids. Germline assignment: CDR1 SGHAT and CDR2 FQNNGV. With 1 base removed from V and 2 bases from J, the gap between germline ends came to 6 bases. In regard to this clone: Its antigen is currently unknown.

Regarding the study as a whole: Researchers reported that TCR sharing among patients proved less clear than in mice, possibly HLA-linked.

Extracted from the samples, RNA was reverse transcribed into cDNA to serve as the sequencing template. This table comes from immunoSEQ multiplex PCR, and its TCRdb copy is limited to in-frame clones, with some not included. Altogether about 120,000 clones are present, 55% to 80% being singletons, with the ten largest covering 2.5% to 3%. This TCR derives from a human donor in good health. Specimen: CD4+ T cells sorted from blood. The chain has TRBV11-2 and TRBJ2-7; D is undetermined. As DNA, the CDR3 is TGTGCCAGCAGCTTAGGCCTCCCCTACGAGCAGTACTTC. Its translation: CASSLGLPYEQYF.